The following is a T cell receptor (beta chain) sequence with its context. The antigen is not known. Noted treatment: oral pan-JAK inhibitor, 5-10 mg twice daily. Peripheral blood, together with lesional scalp punch biopsies, was collected from alopecia areata patients. Sequencing used cDNA as its template, made by extracting RNA and reverse transcribing it. Using immunoSEQ multiplex PCR, the repertoire was profiled, and TCRdb retains in-frame clones only, with some absent. Of under 150,000 clones listed, approximately 51% are singletons. The germline gives CDR1 SGHRS, CDR2 YFSETQ. V lost 0 bases, J lost 5 bases, and 17 bases lay in between. CDR3 length: 16 residues. The sample is drawn from a study of CD8+ T cells in alopecia areata. Findings and caveats of the study: Under tofacitinib, numerous expanded lesional clonotypes remained detectable in scalp and blood.

This chain uses TRBV5-1 with TRBJ2-5; D gene uncertain. This sequence was found in a human donor with alopecia areata. This sample comprised CD4+ T cells sorted from blood, obtained at week 24, from a patient treated with tofacitinib. CDR3: CASSLVSASIGETQYF. CDR3 nucleotide sequence: TGCGCCAGCAGCTTGGTGTCTGCCTCCATCGGGGAGACCCAGTACTTC.